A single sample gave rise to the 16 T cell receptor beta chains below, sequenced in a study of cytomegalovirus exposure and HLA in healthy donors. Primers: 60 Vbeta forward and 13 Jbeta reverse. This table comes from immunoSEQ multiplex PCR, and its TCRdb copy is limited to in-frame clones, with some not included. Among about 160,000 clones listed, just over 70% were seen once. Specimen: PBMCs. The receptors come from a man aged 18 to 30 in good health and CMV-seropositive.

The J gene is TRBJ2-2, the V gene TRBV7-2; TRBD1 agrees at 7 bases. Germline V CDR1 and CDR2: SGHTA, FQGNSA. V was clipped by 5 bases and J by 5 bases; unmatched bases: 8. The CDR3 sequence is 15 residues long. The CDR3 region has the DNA TGTGCCAGCAGCCCCACAGGGGCAGGGACCGGGGAGCTGTTTTTT. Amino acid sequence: CASSPTGAGTGELFF.

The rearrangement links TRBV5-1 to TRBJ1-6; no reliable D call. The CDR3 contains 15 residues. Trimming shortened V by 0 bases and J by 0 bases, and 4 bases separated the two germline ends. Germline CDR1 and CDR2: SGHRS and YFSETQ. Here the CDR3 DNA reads TGCGCCAGCAGCTTGGAGAGCTCCTATAATTCACCCCTCCACTTT. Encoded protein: CASSLESSYNSPLHF.

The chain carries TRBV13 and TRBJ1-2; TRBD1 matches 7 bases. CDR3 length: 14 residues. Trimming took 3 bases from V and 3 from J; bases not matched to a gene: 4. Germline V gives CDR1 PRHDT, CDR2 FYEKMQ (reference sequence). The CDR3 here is CASSFQGDDYGYTF. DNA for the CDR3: TGTGCCAGCAGCTTTCAGGGGGACGACTATGGCTACACCTTC.

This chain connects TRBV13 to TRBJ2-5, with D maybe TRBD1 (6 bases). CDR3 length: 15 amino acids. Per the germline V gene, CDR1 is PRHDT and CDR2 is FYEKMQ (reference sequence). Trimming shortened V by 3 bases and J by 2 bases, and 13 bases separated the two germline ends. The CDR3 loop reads CASSFGQTTQETQYF. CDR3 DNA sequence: TGTGCCAGCAGCTTCGGACAGACGACGCAAGAGACCCAGTACTTC.

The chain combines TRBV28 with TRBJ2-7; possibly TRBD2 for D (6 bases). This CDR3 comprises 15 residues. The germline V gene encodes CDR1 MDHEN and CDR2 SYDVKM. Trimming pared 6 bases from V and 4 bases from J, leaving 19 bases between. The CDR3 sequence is CASSPGGAYTYEQYV. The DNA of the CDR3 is TGTGCCAGCAGCCCAGGAGGGGCCTATACATACGAGCAGTACGTC.

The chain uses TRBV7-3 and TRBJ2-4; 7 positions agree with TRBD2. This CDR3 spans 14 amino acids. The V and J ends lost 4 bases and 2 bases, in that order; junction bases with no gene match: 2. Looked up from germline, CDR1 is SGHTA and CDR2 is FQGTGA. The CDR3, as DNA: TGTGCCAGCAGCTCGGGGGGAACCAAAAACATTCAGTACTTC. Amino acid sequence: CASSSGGTKNIQYF.

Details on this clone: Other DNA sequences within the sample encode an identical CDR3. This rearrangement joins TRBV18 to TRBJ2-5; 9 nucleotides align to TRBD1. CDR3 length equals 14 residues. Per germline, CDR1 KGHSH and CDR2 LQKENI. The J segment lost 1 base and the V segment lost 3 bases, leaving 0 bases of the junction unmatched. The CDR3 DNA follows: TGTGCCAGCTCACCGGGACAGGGCCAAGAGACCCAGTACTTC. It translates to CASSPGQGQETQYF.

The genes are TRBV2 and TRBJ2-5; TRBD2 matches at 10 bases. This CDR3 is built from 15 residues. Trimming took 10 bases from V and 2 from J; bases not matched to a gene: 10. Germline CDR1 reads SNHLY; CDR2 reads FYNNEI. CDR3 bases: TGTGCCAACCGAGATCCGACTAGCGGGCAAGAGACCCAGTACTTC. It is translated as CANRDPTSGQETQYF.

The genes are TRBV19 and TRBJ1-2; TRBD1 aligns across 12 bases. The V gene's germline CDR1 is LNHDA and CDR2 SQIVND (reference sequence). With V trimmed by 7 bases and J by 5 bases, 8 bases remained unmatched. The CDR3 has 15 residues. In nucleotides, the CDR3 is TGTGCCAGTACCCCGAGGGGACAGGGGGCGTATGGCTACACCTTC. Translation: CASTPRGQGAYGYTF.

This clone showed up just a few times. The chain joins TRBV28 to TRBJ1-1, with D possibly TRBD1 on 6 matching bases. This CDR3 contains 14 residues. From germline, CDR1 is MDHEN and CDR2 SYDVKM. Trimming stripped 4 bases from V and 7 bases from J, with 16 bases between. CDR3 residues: CASSSTGKVDEAFF. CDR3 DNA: TGTGCCAGCAGTTCCACAGGGAAGGTAGATGAAGCTTTCTTT.

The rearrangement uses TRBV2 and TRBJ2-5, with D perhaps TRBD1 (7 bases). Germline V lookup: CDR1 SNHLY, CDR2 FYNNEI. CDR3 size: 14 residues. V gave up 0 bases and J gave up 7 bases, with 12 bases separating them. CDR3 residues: CASSEAGGQRTQYF. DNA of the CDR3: TGTGCCAGCAGTGAAGCCGGGGGACAGAGGACCCAGTACTTC.

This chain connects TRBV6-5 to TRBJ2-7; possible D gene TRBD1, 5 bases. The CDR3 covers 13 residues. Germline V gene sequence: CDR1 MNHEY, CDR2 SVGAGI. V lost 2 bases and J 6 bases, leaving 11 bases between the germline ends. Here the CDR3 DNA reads TGTGCCAGCAGTTACGGTAGGGGTGGCGAGCAGTACGTC. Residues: CASSYGRGGEQYV.

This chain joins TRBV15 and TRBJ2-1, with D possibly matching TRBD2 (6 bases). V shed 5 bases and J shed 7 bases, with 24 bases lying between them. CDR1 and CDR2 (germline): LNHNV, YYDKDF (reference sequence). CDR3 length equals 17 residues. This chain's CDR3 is CATSAPEEGLGFNEQFF. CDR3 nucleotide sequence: TGTGCCACCAGCGCCCCAGAGGAGGGACTGGGGTTTAATGAGCAGTTCTTC.

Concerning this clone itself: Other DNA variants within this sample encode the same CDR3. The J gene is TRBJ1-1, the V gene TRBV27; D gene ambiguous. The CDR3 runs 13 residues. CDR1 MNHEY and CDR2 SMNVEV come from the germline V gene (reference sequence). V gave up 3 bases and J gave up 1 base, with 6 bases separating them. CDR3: CASSFRENTEAFF. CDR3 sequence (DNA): TGTGCCAGCAGTTTTCGAGAGAACACTGAAGCTTTCTTT.

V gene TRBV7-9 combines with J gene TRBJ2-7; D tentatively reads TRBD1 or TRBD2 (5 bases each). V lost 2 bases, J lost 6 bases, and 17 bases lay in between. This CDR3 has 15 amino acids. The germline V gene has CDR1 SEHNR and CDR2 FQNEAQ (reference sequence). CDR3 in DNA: TGTGCCAGCAGCTTATTGGCAGGTTTTGGGGGCGAGCAGTACGTC. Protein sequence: CASSLLAGFGGEQYV.

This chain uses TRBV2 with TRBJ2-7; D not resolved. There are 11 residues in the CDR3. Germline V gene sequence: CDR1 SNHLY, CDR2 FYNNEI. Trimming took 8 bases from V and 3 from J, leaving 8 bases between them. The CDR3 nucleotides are TGTGCCAGCCTTGTGGACTACGAGCAGTACGTC. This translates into CASLVDYEQYV.